One sample yielded the 3 T cell receptor beta chains listed below, sequenced in a study of blood T cells in healthy people across ages (dated by TCRdb to between 2014 and 2017). The library was prepared using 5' RACE. These reads were obtained on an Illumina HiSeq 2500. The second PCR ran for about 6 to 11 cycles and used a J-beta primer mix along with a sample-barcoded 5' primer. The public reads were run again by TCRdb, first through fastp at Q25 and then through MiXCR, and only productive beta chains were kept. Rows matching on CDR3 protein sequence are summarized as one entry with the most common DNA and genes. This sample comprises 800,000 to 950,000 distinct CDR3 sequences, 48% of them detected only once. Jointly, the top ten make up 13% of the sample. Sequenced input: blood. Receptors originate from a man aged 25 to 40 in good health.

The chain recombines TRBV27 with TRBJ1-2; D is perhaps TRBD1 (5 bases). This CDR3 has 15 residues. Trimming removed 3 bases from V and 4 bases from J, with 15 bases in between. Germline V gives CDR1 MNHEY, CDR2 SMNVEV (reference sequence). CDR3 in DNA: TGTGCCAGCAGTTTGTCCGGGGCAGCTTTCTATGGCTACACCTTC. It encodes CASSLSGAAFYGYTF.

V and J are TRBV6-8 and TRBJ1-1; D call uncertain. Trimming cost V 0 bases and J 1 base, with 3 bases left between them. CDR1 and CDR2 (germline): MNHGY, SAAAGT. The CDR3 loop spans 13 amino acids. CDR3 nucleotide sequence: TGTGCCAGCAGTTACTCACAGAACACTGAAGCTTTCTTT. Translation gives CASSYSQNTEAFF.

V is TRBV5-6 and J is TRBJ2-7; possibly TRBD2 for D (7 bases). The ends were cut back, 5 bases at V and 3 bases at J, with 15 bases in the middle. Germline CDR1 SGHDT, CDR2 YYEEEE. This CDR3 has 14 amino acids. CDR3 protein: CASSGSGGFYEQYF. The CDR3 DNA follows: TGTGCCAGCAGTGGATCGGGGGGCTTCTACGAGCAGTACTTC.